This T cell receptor beta chain derives from a study of CXCR3-negative and CXCR3-positive naive CD8 T cells. Study findings and constraints: CXCR3-expressing naive cells carried TRB CDR3s more hydrophobic than those of CXCR3-negative naive cells.

This CDR3 spans 15 amino acids. The germline V gene encodes CDR1 MNHNY and CDR2 SVGAGI (reference sequence). Points on this clonotype: Its specificity is unknown.

5' RACE with UMI labels generated the TRB cDNA libraries. TCRdb reprocessed the 5' RACE reads and reports one entry per CDR3 protein, with no DNA. In all, the sample yields around 60,000 distinct CDR3 sequences. The clonotype originates from a human donor in good health. Some clones in this sample may be carry-over from other donors' samples. The chain joins TRBV6-6 to TRBJ1-6; TCRdb picks TRBD1, but there is no DNA to check that call. Sequencing used naive CXCR3+ CD8+ T cells from blood. Documented subset: CD45RO-CCR7+CD27+CD95- naive CD8+ T cells expressing CXCR3 (TNR3+). The CDR3 loop is CASTTHPGTNSPLHF.